The 15 T cell receptor beta chains given below trace back to one sample, sequenced in a study of cytomegalovirus exposure and HLA in healthy donors (dated 2017 in TCRdb). Library prep was done by the immunoSEQ multiplex PCR assay. A mixture of 60 forward primers for TCR Vbeta segments and 13 reverse primers for TCR Jbeta segments was used in the multiplex PCR. TCRdb mirrors the immuneACCESS table, restricted to in-frame sequences. Some clones are absent from its copies; in checked studies, under half trace to an unresolved V gene, and the reason for the others is unknown. The table for this sample lists about 68,000 clones; over 75% of them were counted only once. The biggest ten clones account for 6.5% of the sample. The sequenced sample was PBMCs. All receptors come from a human donor in good health.

The chain carries TRBV5-4 and TRBJ1-1, with D perhaps matching TRBD1 (5 bases). The CDR3 has 13 residues. Between the trimmed V and J ends, which lost 3 bases and 7 bases, there was a span of 13 bases. CDR1 is SGHNT, CDR2 YYREEE, per germline (reference sequence). This CDR3 is CASSSGDELEAFF. The CDR3 nucleotides read TGTGCCAGCAGCTCGGGGGACGAACTTGAAGCTTTCTTT.

V and J are TRBV19 and TRBJ2-1; TRBD2 matches at 12 bases. The CDR3 extends over 15 amino acids. In germline, CDR1 is LNHDA, CDR2 SQIVND (reference sequence). The ends lost 6 bases at V and 5 bases at J; junction bases unmatched: 5. DNA of the CDR3: TGTGCCAGTAGAAGACTAGCGGGGGCGAACAATGAGCAGTTCTTC. It translates to CASRRLAGANNEQFF. Filled out from reference TRBV19 and TRBJ2-1, the complete variable domain reads DGGITQSPKYLFRKEGQNVTLSCEQNLNHDAMYWYRQDPGQGLRLIYYSQIVNDFQKGDIAEGYSVSREKKESFPLTVTSAQKNPTAFYLCASRRLAGANNEQFFGPGTRLTVL.

The chain couples TRBV5-1 to TRBJ2-3, with TRBD1 identical over 9 bases. The CDR3 covers 15 residues. The trim removed 4 bases at V and 4 bases at J, leaving 7 bases unmatched. Germline V gives CDR1 SGHRS, CDR2 YFSETQ. CDR3 residues: CASSPRDRDADTQYF. The CDR3, as DNA: TGCGCCAGCAGCCCACGGGACAGGGACGCAGATACGCAGTATTTT.

V gene TRBV5-1 combines with J gene TRBJ2-3; a possible D gene is TRBD2 (6 bases). Trimming shortened V by 5 bases and J by 4 bases, and 11 bases separated the two germline ends. The CDR3 runs to 13 residues. Germline CDR1 and CDR2: SGHRS and YFSETQ. This chain's CDR3 is CASSYPGADTQYF. CDR3 nucleotides: TGCGCCAGCAGTTATCCGGGAGCAGATACGCAGTATTTT.

A remark on this clone: This sample also contains other DNA sequences that code for the same CDR3. The chain uses TRBV28 and TRBJ2-5; possibly TRBD1 for D (5 bases). The CDR3 runs 16 residues. Germline-derived CDR1 and CDR2 are MDHEN and SYDVKM. Deletions cut 6 bases from V and 0 bases from J, with 17 bases between. CDR3 in amino acids: CASRTLTGAHQETQYF. CDR3 nucleotides: TGTGCCAGCAGGACCCTCACAGGTGCGCACCAAGAGACCCAGTACTTC.

The CDR3 loop is CASSLVASGGYEQYF. Written as DNA, the CDR3 is TGTGCCAGCAGCTTGGTGGCTAGCGGGGGATACGAGCAGTACTTC. This chain uses TRBV5-4 with TRBJ2-7; the match to TRBD2 covers 10 bases. Germline V gives CDR1 SGHNT, CDR2 YYREEE (reference sequence). CDR3 size: 15 residues. J was trimmed by 4 bases and V by 0 bases; bases with no gene match: 4.

V gene TRBV7-3 combines with J gene TRBJ1-5; 7 bases are a match to TRBD1. V was clipped by 3 bases and J by 6 bases; unmatched bases: 26. The CDR3 is 21 amino acids. The germline V gene has CDR1 SGHTA and CDR2 FQGTGA. The CDR3 reads CASSFERFEYRRQGGSQPQHF. The CDR3 DNA is TGTGCCAGCAGCTTTGAGAGGTTTGAGTACAGGAGACAGGGTGGTTCTCAGCCCCAGCATTTT. Combining the CDR3 with reference TRBV7-3 and TRBJ1-5 gives the whole variable domain GAGVSQTPSNKVTEKGKYVELRCDPISGHTALYWYRQSLGQGPEFLIYFQGTGAADDSGLPNDRFFAVRPEGSVSTLKIQRTERGDSAVYLCASSFERFEYRRQGGSQPQHFGDGTRLSIL.

The J gene is TRBJ1-2, the V gene TRBV7-9, with TRBD1 matching 8 bases. The germline CDR1 and CDR2 sequences are SEHNR and FQNEAQ (reference sequence). V dropped 5 bases and J dropped 2; count of bases not matched to a gene: 4. The CDR3 is 14 amino acids. CDR3 nucleotides: TGTGCCAGCAGCGATACAGGGGGGAACTATGGCTACACCTTC. Its translation: CASSDTGGNYGYTF.

This chain uses TRBV6-5 with TRBJ1-4; 9 nucleotides agree with TRBD1. The junction had 6 bases not matched to a gene; V was cut back by 5 bases and J by 8 bases. Germline CDR1 reads MNHEY; CDR2 reads SVGAGI. The CDR3 spans 14 residues. The CDR3 spells CASSRDRAYEKLFF. CDR3 DNA sequence: TGTGCCAGCAGTCGGGACAGGGCTTACGAAAAACTGTTTTTT.

This clone was picked up a small number of times. The V and J genes are TRBV5-4 and TRBJ1-1, with TRBD1 identical over 8 bases. V was pared by 0 bases and J by 6 bases, with 1 base of the junction left unmatched. The CDR3 has 13 residues. Germline CDR1 and CDR2: SGHNT and YYREEE (reference sequence). For the CDR3, the DNA is TGTGCCAGCAGCTTGGCAGGGGGCGCTGAAGCTTTCTTT. Translation gives CASSLAGGAEAFF.

This chain joins TRBV7-3 and TRBJ2-3; maybe TRBD2 (6 bases). The CDR3 is 15 residues long. From germline, CDR1 is SGHTA and CDR2 FQGTGA. Trimming cost V 5 bases and J 0 bases, with 12 bases left between them. CDR3 DNA: TGTGCCAGCAGCCCAAGCGGGCTTAGCACAGATACGCAGTATTTT. Its protein product is CASSPSGLSTDTQYF.

J is TRBJ2-1 and V is TRBV2; 7 positions agree with TRBD2. CDR1 and CDR2 from the germline V gene are SNHLY and FYNNEI. This CDR3 has 13 residues. The V gene end was trimmed by 6 bases and the J gene end by 7 bases; junction bases not matched to a gene: 6. This CDR3 is CASSRLAVNEQFF. Here the CDR3 DNA reads TGTGCCAGCAGCCGGCTAGCGGTTAATGAGCAGTTCTTC.

The chain joins TRBV28 to TRBJ2-5; TRBD2 matches at 10 bases. There are 17 residues in the CDR3. V gave up 4 bases and J gave up 7 bases; unmatched junction bases: 15. Germline V gene data show CDR1 as MDHEN and CDR2 as SYDVKM. The CDR3 loop is CASSSLAGGLGMGTQYF. CDR3 DNA: TGTGCCAGCAGTTCCTTAGCGGGGGGACTCGGGATGGGGACCCAGTACTTC.

CDR3 region: CASSLGGTGGNYGYTF. The CDR3 DNA reads TGTGCCAGCAGCTTGGGGGGGACAGGGGGCAACTATGGCTACACCTTC. The gene calls are TRBV5-4 and TRBJ1-2; 12 nucleotides agree with TRBD1. This CDR3 contains 16 residues. The junction had 2 bases not matched to a gene; V was cut back by 0 bases and J by 2 bases. Looked up from germline, CDR1 is SGHNT and CDR2 is YYREEE (reference sequence). Together with reference TRBV5-4 and TRBJ1-2, the CDR3 gives the full variable domain: ETGVTQSPTHLIKTRGQQVTLRCSSQSGHNTVSWYQQALGQGPQFIFQYYREEENGRGNFPPRFSGLQFPNYSSELNVNALELDDSALYLCASSLGGTGGNYGYTFGSGTRLTVV.

The CDR3 DNA sequence: TGTGCCAGCAGTTTATCTTCAGGCAACTTCCTCTCCTACGAGCAGTACTTC. It yields the protein CASSLSSGNFLSYEQYF. V and J are TRBV27 and TRBJ2-7; D gene uncertain. The CDR3 runs 17 residues. The V end was cut by 0 bases, the J end by 0 bases, with 15 bases between. Germline values: CDR1 MNHEY, CDR2 SMNVEV (reference sequence).